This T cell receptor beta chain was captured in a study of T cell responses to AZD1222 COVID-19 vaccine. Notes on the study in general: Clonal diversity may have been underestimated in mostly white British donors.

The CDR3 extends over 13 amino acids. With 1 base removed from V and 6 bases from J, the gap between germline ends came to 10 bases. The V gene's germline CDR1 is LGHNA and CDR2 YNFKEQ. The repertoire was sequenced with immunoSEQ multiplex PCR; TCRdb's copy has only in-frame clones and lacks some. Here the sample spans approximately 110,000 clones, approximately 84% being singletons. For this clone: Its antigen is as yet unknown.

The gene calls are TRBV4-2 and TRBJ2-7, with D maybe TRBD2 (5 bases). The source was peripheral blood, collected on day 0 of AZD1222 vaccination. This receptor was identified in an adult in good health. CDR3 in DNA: TGTGCCAGCAGCCAAGCCGGGCGGGCCGAGCAGTACTTC. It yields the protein CASSQAGRAEQYF.